The entry below gives a single TCR beta chain sequence along with its context. Its antigen is unidentified. Splitting of CD4+ cells produced CD45RA+ naive and CD45RA-negative memory subsets. The germline V gene has CDR1 SGHRS and CDR2 YFSETQ. The CDR3 totals 15 residues. V lost 0 bases, J lost 1 base, and 8 bases lay in between. The data stem from a study of shared clonotypes between healthy human individuals. Overall study findings and caveats: Investigators expected sequencing depth to affect clonotype sharing among donors.

TCRdb's copy holds only in-frame clones and misses some; the assay was immunoSEQ multiplex PCR. The sample holds a few hundred thousand clones, approximately 70% seen once. The receptor's source is a young man in good health. The sample taken for sequencing was memory CD4+ T cells sorted from blood. The subset: CD45RA-negative fraction. The rearrangement uses TRBV5-1 and TRBJ2-1; no reliable D call. In DNA, the CDR3 is TGCGCCAGCAGCTTGGTTGAAAGGTCCTACAATGAGCAGTTCTTC. Translation gives CASSLVERSYNEQFF.